The rows below give T cell receptor beta chains drawn from one sample of a study of control samples from healthy donors and cancer patients. Repertoires were generated with immunoSEQ multiplex PCR, while TCRdb's copy carries only in-frame clones and drops some. The sample records 25,000 to 30,000 clones, 70% to 90% being singletons. Sequencing was carried out using PBMCs. Every receptor here comes from an older woman with head and neck cancer. Each CDR3 is given with its conserved first and last residue. D genes are given only for firm matches.

len: 12
j_gene: TRBJ1-6
d_gene: NA
v_gene: TRBV6-5
CDR3aa: CASSYPQGPLHF
CDR3nt: TGTGCCAGCAGTTACCCACAGGGACCCCTCCACTTT

len: 11
j_gene: TRBJ2-7
d_gene: NA
v_gene: TRBV5-6
CDR3aa: CASSLAYEQYF
CDR3nt: TGTGCCAGCAGCTTGGCCTACGAGCAGTACTTC

len: 13
j_gene: TRBJ1-6
d_gene: NA
v_gene: TRBV10-3
CDR3aa: CAIYEGGNSPLHF
CDR3nt: TGTGCCATCTATGAGGGAGGTAATTCACCCCTCCACTTT

len: 16
j_gene: TRBJ2-6
d_gene: TRBD1
v_gene: TRBV5-1
CDR3aa: CASSGTGTLGANVLTF
CDR3nt: TGCGCCAGCAGCGGGACAGGAACCCTTGGGGCCAACGTCCTGACTTTC

len: 16
j_gene: TRBJ1-5
d_gene: NA
v_gene: TRBV6-1
CDR3aa: CASSEPGQGLYQPQHF
CDR3nt: TGTGCCAGCAGTGAACCTGGTCAGGGGCTCTATCAGCCCCAGCATTTT

len: 14
j_gene: TRBJ1-2
d_gene: NA
v_gene: TRBV7-3
CDR3aa: CASSSGRANYGYTF
CDR3nt: TGTGCCAGCAGCTCCGGGAGAGCTAACTATGGCTACACCTTC

len: 14
j_gene: TRBJ2-3
d_gene: NA
v_gene: TRBV3-1/TRBV3-2
CDR3aa: CASSLLTRTDTQYF
CDR3nt: TGTGCCAGCAGCCTCTTGACAAGGACAGATACGCAGTATTTT

len: 18
j_gene: TRBJ1-2
d_gene: TRBD1
v_gene: TRBV27
CDR3aa: CASSSIGGWGQDNHGYTF
CDR3nt: TGTGCCAGCAGCTCTATCGGGGGTTGGGGACAGGATAACCATGGCTACACCTTC

len: 12
j_gene: TRBJ2-7
d_gene: NA
v_gene: TRBV2
CDR3aa: CASSPTFSEQYF
CDR3nt: TGTGCCAGCAGTCCCACTTTCTCGGAGCAGTACTTC

len: 13
j_gene: TRBJ2-3
d_gene: TRBD2
v_gene: TRBV18
CDR3aa: CASSLGGTDTQYF
CDR3nt: TGTGCCAGCTCACTGGGGGGGACAGATACGCAGTATTTT